The rows below give T cell receptor beta chains drawn from one sample of a study of chemoradiotherapy in HPV16-positive cancers. TCRdb's table, derived via immunoSEQ multiplex PCR, lists solely in-frame clones and lacks some. The repertoire holds around 5,300 clones, with 86% as singletons. This material consisted of tumor tissue, taken from a patient who underwent chemoradiotherapy. Receptors were obtained from a human donor with HPV-associated anogenital cancer. The CDR3 runs from the conserved cysteine through the conserved F or W. Each record gives: J gene, V gene, CDR3 protein.

j_call: TRBJ2-2; v_call: TRBV5-4; cdr3_aa: CASSPQVGGGELFF
j_call: TRBJ1-1; v_call: TRBV28; cdr3_aa: CASSLTGMSTEAFF
j_call: TRBJ1-1; v_call: TRBV4-3; cdr3_aa: CASSQDDGGTEAFF
j_call: TRBJ2-7; v_call: TRBV27; cdr3_aa: CASSLGGNEQYF
j_call: TRBJ2-7; v_call: TRBV7-2; cdr3_aa: CASSSKYEQYF
j_call: TRBJ2-3; v_call: TRBV15; cdr3_aa: CATSTGLAGGTDTQYF
j_call: TRBJ1-3; v_call: TRBV7-8; cdr3_aa: CASSPSNVPGARPGNTIYF
j_call: TRBJ1-4; v_call: TRBV7-9; cdr3_aa: CASSRDTGEKKLFF
j_call: TRBJ2-2; v_call: TRBV4-2; cdr3_aa: CASSRLRASGRAYTGELFF
j_call: TRBJ1-1; v_call: TRBV2; cdr3_aa: CASNKGTGRDGAFF
j_call: TRBJ1-2; v_call: TRBV9; cdr3_aa: CASSADLEGYGYTF
j_call: TRBJ2-7; v_call: TRBV5-1; cdr3_aa: CASSTVVTIGEQYF
j_call: TRBJ1-4; v_call: TRBV5-8; cdr3_aa: CASSFRRGNEKLFF
j_call: TRBJ2-2; v_call: TRBV9; cdr3_aa: CASSSPKAWAGELFF
j_call: TRBJ1-1; v_call: TRBV9; cdr3_aa: CASSFYRGQLNTEAFF
j_call: TRBJ1-4; v_call: TRBV19; cdr3_aa: CASSTSTNEKLFF
j_call: TRBJ2-2; v_call: TRBV11-2; cdr3_aa: CASSLERGELFF
j_call: TRBJ2-6; v_call: TRBV27; cdr3_aa: CASSFGQGVKGANVLTF
j_call: TRBJ1-2; v_call: TRBV29-1; cdr3_aa: CSVGTGANYGYTF
j_call: TRBJ2-1; v_call: TRBV29-1; cdr3_aa: CSVDRRPGPSVQFF
j_call: TRBJ2-1; v_call: TRBV2; cdr3_aa: CASSESSYNEQFF
j_call: .; v_call: TRBV21-1; cdr3_aa: CASSKAGRAYEQYF
j_call: TRBJ2-7; v_call: TRBV7-9; cdr3_aa: CASSPPGGSYEQYF
j_call: TRBJ2-7; v_call: TRBV7-2; cdr3_aa: CASSLDPSYEQYF
j_call: TRBJ2-5; v_call: TRBV5-1; cdr3_aa: CASSPGTGGYQETQYF
j_call: TRBJ2-3; v_call: TRBV6-6; cdr3_aa: CASTPRGDTDTQYF
j_call: TRBJ1-5; v_call: TRBV30; cdr3_aa: CAWSAGTFMDQPQHF
j_call: TRBJ2-5; v_call: TRBV7-9; cdr3_aa: CASSLASGTFQETQYF
j_call: TRBJ2-5; v_call: TRBV30; cdr3_aa: CAWSHGAGKETQYF
j_call: TRBJ2-7; v_call: TRBV6-5; cdr3_aa: CASSPGGSSYEQYF
j_call: TRBJ1-1; v_call: TRBV6-5; cdr3_aa: CASSLQGATEAFF
j_call: TRBJ2-6; v_call: TRBV12-1; cdr3_aa: CASSCLVVRTKSGQRPDF
j_call: TRBJ2-1; v_call: TRBV19; cdr3_aa: CASSIAPGEQFF
j_call: TRBJ2-6; v_call: TRBV28; cdr3_aa: CASSPNGPGANVLTF
j_call: TRBJ2-7; v_call: TRBV5-4; cdr3_aa: CASSLGQDYEQYF
j_call: TRBJ1-1; v_call: TRBV28; cdr3_aa: CASKLNTEAFF
j_call: TRBJ2-5; v_call: TRBV28; cdr3_aa: CASRRETGRSETQYF
j_call: TRBJ1-5; v_call: TRBV19; cdr3_aa: CASSIMTGSNQPQHF
j_call: TRBJ2-1; v_call: TRBV7-2; cdr3_aa: CASSPYNEQFF
j_call: TRBJ2-5; v_call: TRBV13; cdr3_aa: CASSLGGARETQYF
j_call: TRBJ2-5; v_call: TRBV5-1; cdr3_aa: CASSLADRDQETQYF
j_call: TRBJ1-6; v_call: TRBV28; cdr3_aa: CASSLGSPLHF
j_call: TRBJ2-5; v_call: TRBV5-1; cdr3_aa: CASIKGDGTQETQYF
j_call: TRBJ2-5; v_call: TRBV19; cdr3_aa: CASSEQGGQETQYF
j_call: TRBJ2-1; v_call: TRBV28; cdr3_aa: CASSSFSMVDEQFF
j_call: TRBJ2-7; v_call: TRBV27; cdr3_aa: CASSFSSSGNYEQYF
j_call: TRBJ2-5; v_call: TRBV6-6; cdr3_aa: CASLPKAGGGETQYF
j_call: TRBJ2-3; v_call: TRBV27; cdr3_aa: CASSLRQGADTQYF
j_call: TRBJ2-7; v_call: TRBV6-1; cdr3_aa: CASSEQPFEGNEQYF
j_call: TRBJ2-1; v_call: TRBV29-1; cdr3_aa: CSVTPDFAGANEQFF
j_call: TRBJ1-2; v_call: TRBV28; cdr3_aa: CASSPTNYGYTF
j_call: TRBJ2-7; v_call: TRBV19; cdr3_aa: CASSIPTSGIREQYF
j_call: TRBJ2-2; v_call: TRBV7-2; cdr3_aa: CASSLAPLIGGGELFF
j_call: TRBJ2-1; v_call: TRBV7-8; cdr3_aa: CASTTGGGQSSYNEQFF